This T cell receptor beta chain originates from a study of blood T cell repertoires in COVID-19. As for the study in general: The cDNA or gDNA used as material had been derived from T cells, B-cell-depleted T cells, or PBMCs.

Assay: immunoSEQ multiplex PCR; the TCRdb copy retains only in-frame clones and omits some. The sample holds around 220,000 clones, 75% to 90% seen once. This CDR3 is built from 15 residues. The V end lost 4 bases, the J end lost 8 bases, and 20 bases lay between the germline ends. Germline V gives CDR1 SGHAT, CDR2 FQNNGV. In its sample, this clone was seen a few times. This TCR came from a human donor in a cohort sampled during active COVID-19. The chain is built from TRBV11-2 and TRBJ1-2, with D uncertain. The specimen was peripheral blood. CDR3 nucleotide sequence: TGTGCCAGCAGCTCCCCTAAACGGGGTCGCGGAGGCTACACCTTC. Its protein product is CASSSPKRGRGGYTF.